The 30 T cell receptor beta chains reported below all come from one sample, sequenced in a study of blood T cells in healthy people across ages. A second PCR, run for 7 to 11 cycles, used a sample-barcoded 5' primer plus a J-beta primer mix. TCRdb re-derived calls from the 5' RACE reads in MiXCR, one entry per CDR3 protein. The sample has 1.5 million or so distinct CDR3 sequences, about 45% seen once; the top ten hold less than 5%. Material for sequencing was blood. These receptors originate from a woman aged 18 to 35 in good health.

The chain recombines TRBV5-1 with TRBJ1-4; no clear D gene. The CDR3 is 15 residues long. Germline CDR1 and CDR2: SGHRS and YFSETQ. V lost 0 bases and J 1 base, leaving 7 bases between the germline ends. DNA for the CDR3: TGCGCCAGCAGCTTGGAGCCGGAAACTAATGAAAAACTGTTTTTT. This encodes CASSLEPETNEKLFF.

This clonotype was seen more than once but under ten times. This chain connects TRBV29-1 to TRBJ1-2, with 8 nucleotides matching TRBD1. Germline assignment: CDR1 SQVTM and CDR2 ANQGSEA. The CDR3 consists of 15 residues. The V gene end was trimmed by 4 bases and the J gene end by 1 base; junction bases not matched to a gene: 8. Here the CDR3 reads CSVGAGTGGNYGYTF. The CDR3 coding sequence is TGCAGCGTTGGAGCCGGGACAGGCGGTAACTATGGCTACACCTTC.

This clonotype was detected only a few times. The chain joins TRBV28 to TRBJ2-1; TRBD2 matches at 8 bases. This CDR3 has 15 amino acids. Trimming cost V 2 bases and J 4 bases; bases outside gene matches: 4. CDR1 is MDHEN and CDR2 is SYDVKM in the germline V gene. This CDR3 is CASSLIQRGYNEQFF. The CDR3 DNA follows: TGTGCCAGCAGTTTAATCCAGCGGGGGTACAATGAGCAGTTCTTC.

This chain links TRBV24-1 with TRBJ2-7, with TRBD1 as a possible D gene (6 bases). V was cut by 8 bases and J by 6 bases, with 19 bases left in between. Germline loops: CDR1 KGHDR, CDR2 SFDVKD. This CDR3 is 14 amino acids long. The CDR3, as DNA: TGTGCCACCAAGAATCGAGACAGGTGGAGCGAGCAGTACTTC. It encodes CATKNRDRWSEQYF.

Remarks on this clonotype: A junction boundary mismatches the germline segment, possibly from a read error. The genes are TRBV11-1 and TRBJ2-1; D remains ambiguous. Germline CDR1 SGHAT, CDR2 FQDESV (reference sequence). The CDR3 is 14 amino acids. The chain's CDR3 is CASSFPGSYKEQFF. In DNA form, the CDR3 reads TGTGCCAGCAGCTTCCCGGGTTCCTACAAGGAGCAGTTCTTC.

This clonotype occurred a few times. This rearrangement joins TRBV20-1 to TRBJ2-1, with D possibly TRBD2 on 5 matching bases. CDR1 DFQATT and CDR2 SNEGSKA come from the germline V gene (reference sequence). V was cut by 6 bases and J by 10 bases, with 19 bases left in between. The length of the CDR3 is 13 residues. The CDR3 sequence is CSALGISQREQFF. DNA of the CDR3: TGCAGTGCCCTCGGCATTAGCCAGCGGGAGCAGTTCTTC.

Only one count was recorded for this clonotype. This chain joins TRBV10-1 and TRBJ2-3; TRBD2 agrees at 7 bases. The V gene end was trimmed by 2 bases and the J gene end by 2 bases; junction bases not matched to a gene: 10. Germline assignment: CDR1 WNHNN and CDR2 SYGVQD (reference sequence). The CDR3 contains 17 residues. Here the CDR3 reads CASSEVALAEHTDTQYF. In nucleotides, the CDR3 is TGCGCCAGCAGTGAGGTCGCCCTAGCGGAACACACAGATACGCAGTATTTT.

This clonotype was recorded at least ten times. The chain carries TRBV6-5 and TRBJ2-7; D gene unclear. This CDR3 has 13 amino acids. Trimming cost V 0 bases and J 0 bases, with 3 bases left between them. Germline V gene sequence: CDR1 MNHEY, CDR2 SVGAGI. Here the CDR3 reads CASSYSRSYEQYF. The CDR3 nucleotides are TGTGCCAGCAGTTACTCCCGCTCCTACGAGCAGTACTTC.

The DNA of the CDR3 is TGTGCCAGCAGAGCGGCTTCCCAAGAGACCCAGTACTTC. Translated, it gives CASRAASQETQYF. The chain recombines TRBV7-8 with TRBJ2-5, with D perhaps TRBD2 (5 bases). Trimming pared 6 bases from V and 1 base from J, leaving 9 bases between. The CDR3 has 13 residues. Germline V gene sequence: CDR1 SGHVS, CDR2 FQNEAQ.

This clonotype occurred a few times. The CDR3 loop reads CASSKDRGSKSGYTF. CDR3 DNA: TGTGCCAGCAGCAAAGATAGGGGATCCAAGTCGGGCTACACCTTC. V is TRBV21-1 and J is TRBJ1-2; the DNA was not compared with TRBD1, the D call given in the table. TRBV21-1 has pseudogene status. The CDR3 covers 15 residues.

V gene TRBV6-5 combines with J gene TRBJ2-5; TRBD1 aligns across 8 bases. The J call may be in error: the DNA end matches TRBJ2-7 better. The germline CDR1 and CDR2 sequences are MNHEY and SVGAGI. The CDR3 is 13 amino acids. The CDR3 nucleotides are TGTGCCAGCAGAGACGACAGGGGCCACGAGCAGTACTTC. Encoded protein: CASRDDRGHEQYF.

This clonotype has just a few counts. This chain joins TRBV5-1 and TRBJ1-5; possibly TRBD1 for D (5 bases). Germline V CDR1 and CDR2: SGHRS, YFSETQ. V dropped 3 bases and J dropped 3 bases, with 10 bases sitting between them. This CDR3 is built from 14 residues. The DNA for the CDR3 is TGCGCCAGCAGCTCGCAGGGTACCAATCAGCCCCAGCATTTT. It specifies CASSSQGTNQPQHF.

This clonotype showed up many times. The chain uses TRBV29-1 and TRBJ1-2; TRBD1 might be the D (5 bases). The CDR3 has 12 amino acids. From germline, CDR1 is SQVTM and CDR2 ANQGSEA. The germline V and J ends were trimmed by 7 bases and 1 base, with 10 bases remaining between them. For the CDR3, the DNA is TGCAGCGCCCTGACAGATAACTATGGCTACACCTTC. Residues: CSALTDNYGYTF.

This sequence joins TRBV14 and TRBJ2-3, with D possibly matching TRBD2 (6 bases). Germline loops: CDR1 SGHDN, CDR2 FVKESK. CDR3 length: 16 residues. V was cut by 4 bases and J by 4 bases, with 18 bases left in between. CDR3 region: CASSLIRDSAADTQYF. As DNA, the CDR3 is TGTGCCAGCAGCCTTATCCGGGACTCAGCGGCAGATACGCAGTATTTT.

This chain links TRBV6-4 with TRBJ2-5; no clear D gene. CDR1 is MRHNA and CDR2 is SNTAGT in the germline V gene. The CDR3 extends over 9 amino acids. Deletions cut 6 bases from V and 9 bases from J, with 5 bases between. DNA of the CDR3: TGTGCCAGCAGGGTGGCCCAGTACTTC. Its protein is CASRVAQYF.

This clonotype appeared a few times. The rearrangement links TRBV6-2 or TRBV6-3 to TRBJ2-5, with D perhaps TRBD2 (6 bases). The V and J ends lost 2 bases and 7 bases respectively, with 8 bases between them. The length of the CDR3 is 12 residues. The germline V gene has CDR1 MNHEY and CDR2 SVGEGT. The DNA of the CDR3 is TGTGCCAGCAGTTACGAGGGAGGGACCCAGTACTTC. Its protein product is CASSYEGGTQYF.

CDR3 region: CASNSGGHSYNEQFF. CDR3 bases: TGTGCCAGCAATAGCGGGGGACACTCCTACAATGAGCAGTTCTTC. V gene TRBV6-2 or TRBV6-3 combines with J gene TRBJ2-1; 9 nucleotides agree with TRBD2. Losses at the gene ends were 7 bases for V and 0 bases for J; bases not matched to a gene: 4. Germline assignment: CDR1 MNHEY and CDR2 SVGEGT. This CDR3 spans 15 amino acids.

This clonotype has only a few counts. This chain joins TRBV29-1 and TRBJ1-2, with D perhaps matching TRBD1 (5 bases). The CDR3 contains 15 residues. The V end was cut by 2 bases, the J end by 7 bases, with 20 bases between. Germline CDR1 reads SQVTM; CDR2 reads ANQGSEA. The CDR3 bases are TGCAGCGTTGAAAGGGGAGGGATTAGGATAAGTGGCTACACCTTC. Its protein is CSVERGGIRISGYTF.

This chain's CDR3 is CASSVASSSGGAFDTQYF. The CDR3 DNA sequence: TGTGCCAGCAGCGTAGCGAGTTCTAGCGGGGGGGCCTTTGATACGCAGTATTTT. The V gene is TRBV9, the J gene TRBJ2-3; 12 bases map to TRBD2. CDR3 length: 18 amino acids. Germline values: CDR1 SGDLS, CDR2 YYNGEE. The V gene end was trimmed by 0 bases and the J gene end by 6 bases; junction bases not matched to a gene: 11.

V gene TRBV27 combines with J gene TRBJ1-2; TRBD1 agrees at 8 bases. The V gene end was trimmed by 2 bases and the J gene end by 8 bases; junction bases not matched to a gene: 7. Germline CDR1 is MNHEY and CDR2 is SMNVEV (reference sequence). This CDR3 region has 14 residues. DNA of the CDR3: TGTGCCAGCAGTTTAAGACAGGGGATTAGGGGCTACACCTTC. It yields the protein CASSLRQGIRGYTF.

The gene calls are TRBV15 and TRBJ2-2; D unresolved. The ends were cut back, 1 base at V and 6 bases at J, with 3 bases in the middle. The length of the CDR3 is 12 residues. Germline assignment: CDR1 LNHNV and CDR2 YYDKDF (reference sequence). For the CDR3, the DNA is TGTGCCACCAGCAGAGCGGCCGGGGAGCTGTTTTTT. Translating it yields CATSRAAGELFF. Full variable domain (outside the CDR3, taken from reference TRBV15 and TRBJ2-2): DAMVIQNPRYQVTQFGKPVTLSCSQTLNHNVMYWYQQKSSQAPKLLFHYYDKDFNNEADTPDNFQSRRPNTSFCFLDIRSPGLGDTAMYLCATSRAAGELFFGEGSRLTVL.

V gene TRBV29-1 combines with J gene TRBJ2-3; maybe TRBD2 (7 bases). This CDR3 region has 15 residues. Germline CDR1 SQVTM, CDR2 ANQGSEA. V lost 3 bases to trimming and J lost 3 bases, with 16 bases between them. The CDR3 DNA reads as TGCAGCGTTGATGAGGTGGGGAGGGGGACAGATACGCAGTATTTT. It specifies CSVDEVGRGTDTQYF.

This clonotype was detected once. A much larger clone lies one base from this, so it may be a read error. The CDR3: CASSQIGGCEQYF. In nucleotides, the CDR3 is TGCGCCAGCAGCCAAATAGGGGGGTGCGAGCAGTACTTC. The chain links TRBV4-1 to TRBJ2-4; D possibly uses TRBD1 or TRBD2 (6 bases each). The end of the DNA aligns better with TRBJ2-7, so the J call may be wrong. The CDR3 totals 13 residues. The germline V gene has CDR1 MGHRA and CDR2 YSYEKL.

The J gene is TRBJ1-1, the V gene TRBV7-9, with a tentative D call TRBD1 (5 bases). Trimming took off 5 bases at V and 8 bases at J, with 15 bases between the two ends. The V gene's germline CDR1 is SEHNR and CDR2 FQNEAQ (reference sequence). The CDR3 covers 13 residues. The DNA for the CDR3 is TGTGCCAGCAGCCGACGGGACGTAGGGGAAGCTTTCTTT. Translation gives CASSRRDVGEAFF.

CDR3 bases: TGTGCCACCAGCAGATCAACCAGGGCTTTTAGCTCCTACGAGCAGTACTTC. Translation: CATSRSTRAFSSYEQYF. This chain connects TRBV15 to TRBJ2-7; TRBD1 is a possible D gene (5 bases). This CDR3 spans 17 amino acids. Germline V gene lookup returns CDR1 LNHNV and CDR2 YYDKDF (reference sequence). Trimming shortened V by 2 bases and J by 0 bases, and 17 bases separated the two germline ends.

In its sample, this clonotype was seen a few times. The chain carries TRBV29-1 and TRBJ1-1, with 7 bases fitting TRBD1. Looked up from germline, CDR1 is SQVTM and CDR2 is ANQGSEA. CDR3 length: 14 residues. The V gene end was trimmed by 5 bases and the J gene end by 0 bases; junction bases not matched to a gene: 6. The CDR3 here is CSVLRQGVNTEAFF. The CDR3, as DNA: TGCAGCGTTCTTAGACAGGGAGTGAACACTGAAGCTTTCTTT.

The chain uses TRBV20-1 and TRBJ2-1; 10 bases agree with TRBD1. J was trimmed by 13 bases and V by 5 bases; bases with no gene match: 11. Germline CDR1 is DFQATT and CDR2 is SNEGSKA (reference sequence). The CDR3 is made up of 13 amino acids. The CDR3 sequence is CSAGDRGKETQFF. The CDR3 nucleotides read TGCAGTGCTGGGGACAGGGGAAAAGAGACCCAGTTCTTC.

The gene calls are TRBV4-1 and TRBJ2-7; D is ambiguous. The J call may be mistaken, given a closer DNA end match to TRBJ2-5. Per germline, CDR1 MGHRA and CDR2 YSYEKL. This CDR3 comprises 14 residues. This CDR3 reads CASSYVGPQETQYF. In DNA, the CDR3 is TGCGCCAGCAGCTACGTAGGCCCCCAAGAGACCCAGTACTTC.

This clonotype has only a few counts. The rearrangement joins TRBV12-3 or TRBV12-4 to TRBJ2-5, with TRBD2 as a possible D gene (5 bases). V was clipped by 2 bases and J by 13 bases, with 17 bases between them. This CDR3 contains 13 residues. The CDR3 DNA reads as TGTGCCAGCAGTTTAATTGCGGGCGGAGTTCGGTACTTC. Translated, it gives CASSLIAGGVRYF.

The chain carries TRBV10-3 and TRBJ2-7; D call uncertain. The closer fit of TRBJ2-5 to the DNA end suggests the J call may be wrong. CDR1 is ENHRY, CDR2 SYGVKD, per germline. The CDR3 has 13 amino acids. CDR3 nucleotides: TGTGCCATCAGTATGAGAAGGGCGGAGACCCAGTACTTC. The encoded protein is CAISMRRAETQYF.